This TCR beta chain was found in a study of tumor-infiltrating lymphocytes in oesophageal squamous cell carcinoma. The V segment lost 1 base and the J segment 2 bases; nucleotides outside the gene matches: 9. This CDR3 spans 17 amino acids. CDR1 is SGHVS, CDR2 FQNEAQ, per germline. This clonotype was counted a single time. In TCRdb, the PCR reads were re-called with MiXCR into one record per CDR3 protein. The table records fewer than 16,000 distinct CDR3 sequences, roughly 50% of them present only once. This TCR was recovered from a male donor with esophageal squamous cell carcinoma. Source material: esophageal tumor tissue. This rearrangement joins TRBV7-8 to TRBJ2-5, with 8 bases aligning to TRBD2. The CDR3: CASSLGGTAGGQETQYF. The CDR3 DNA reads TGTGCCAGCAGCTTAGGTGGGACTGCGGGAGGTCAAGAGACCCAGTACTTC.